The 5 T cell receptor beta chains given below trace back to one sample, sequenced in a study of human T cells and chemical hapten exposure. TCRdb used MiXCR to reprocess the RACE reads, holding one entry per CDR3 protein. The sample has 360,000 or so distinct CDR3 sequences; about 6.9% are singletons. The time point denotes: patch test 2, 6 weeks after DPC sensitization. The treatment was: therapeutic diphenylcyclopropenone sensitization with weekly scalp DPC. Material: whole blood, obtained in connection with sensitization to the hapten diphenylcyclopropenone (DPC). These receptors originate from a woman between 18 and 30 years old with alopecia areata. Some clones in this sample may be carry-over from other donors' samples.

This rearrangement joins TRBV5-5 to TRBJ1-1; D ambiguous. V lost 2 bases to trimming and J lost 0 bases, with 11 bases between them. Germline loops: CDR1 SGHKS, CDR2 YYEKEE (reference sequence). The CDR3 is made up of 15 amino acids. CDR3 amino acids: CASSFRAQMNTEAFF. Written as DNA, the CDR3 is TGTGCCAGCAGCTTCCGGGCTCAAATGAACACTGAAGCTTTCTTT.

This clonotype showed up just a few times. The gene calls are TRBV20-1 and TRBJ2-3; 13 positions match TRBD2. Germline V CDR1 and CDR2: DFQATT, SNEGSKA (reference sequence). The CDR3 contains 16 residues. With 3 bases clipped from V and 2 bases from J, the junction kept 5 bases outside the gene matches. The DNA for the CDR3 is TGCAGTGCTAGTGAAGGACTAGCGGGGGTCACAGATACGCAGTATTTT. Residues: CSASEGLAGVTDTQYF.

V and J are TRBV6-6 and TRBJ2-7; TRBD1 matches 8 bases. The CDR3 extends over 15 amino acids. Trimming removed 2 bases from V and 2 bases from J; junction bases left unmatched: 5. Looked up from germline, CDR1 is MNHNY and CDR2 is SVGAGI (reference sequence). The CDR3 DNA reads TGTGCCAGCAGTTACACATTGACAGGGGCCTACGAGCAGTACTTC. Protein product: CASSYTLTGAYEQYF.

The chain recombines TRBV6-2 or TRBV6-3 with TRBJ1-1, with D possibly matching TRBD1 (6 bases). The CDR3 consists of 15 residues. Germline loops: CDR1 MNHEY, CDR2 SVGEGT. V lost 5 bases and J lost 2, with 15 bases in between. This CDR3 is CASSPTEQGNTEAFF. The CDR3, as DNA: TGTGCCAGCAGTCCGACAGAACAGGGAAACACTGAAGCTTTCTTT.

The chain recombines TRBV29-1 with TRBJ2-7; TRBD1 matches 8 bases. Germline V gives CDR1 SQVTM, CDR2 ANQGSEA. V dropped 6 bases and J dropped 3; count of bases not matched to a gene: 10. This CDR3 contains 14 residues. This CDR3 reads CSVRPGQANYEQYF. The CDR3 DNA is TGCAGCGTCCGACCGGGACAGGCGAACTACGAGCAGTACTTC.